These 22 T cell receptor beta chains were sequenced from one sample in a study of response to subunit inactivated influenza vaccine. In TCRdb, the RT-PCR reads were re-called with MiXCR into one record per CDR3 protein. The data hold about 480,000 distinct CDR3 sequences, with 9.5% to 12% observed a single time. Sample: PBMCs from blood, taken about 40 days after vaccination. The receptor set was obtained from a man aged 50-59 years who received an inactivated influenza vaccine.

In its sample, this clonotype was seen a few times. The J gene is TRBJ2-1, the V gene TRBV6-1; D is possibly TRBD1 or TRBD2 (5 bases each). This CDR3 has 13 amino acids. V lost 6 bases, J lost 9 bases, and 15 bases lay in between. Per germline, CDR1 MNHNS and CDR2 SASEGT. This CDR3 is CASRPPGRIEQFF. The CDR3 nucleotides are TGTGCCAGCAGACCCCCGGGACGAATTGAGCAGTTCTTC.

This clonotype turned up a few times. This sequence joins TRBV30 and TRBJ2-7, with D perhaps TRBD2 (6 bases). There are 11 residues in the CDR3. Germline CDR1 reads GTSNPN; CDR2 reads SVGIG (reference sequence). The V end lost 6 bases, the J end lost 3 bases, and 9 bases lay between the germline ends. CDR3 amino acids: CACGTDYEQYF. CDR3 DNA: TGTGCCTGTGGGACTGACTACGAGCAGTACTTC. Based on the CDR3 plus reference TRBV30 and TRBJ2-7, the full variable domain is SQTIHQWPATLVQPVGSPLSLECTVEGTSNPNLYWYRQAAGRGLQLLFYSVGIGQISSEVPQNLSASRPQDRQFILSSKKLLLSDSGFYLCACGTDYEQYFGPGTRLTVT.

In its sample, this clonotype was seen a few times. The V and J genes are TRBV12-3 or TRBV12-4 and TRBJ1-2; maybe TRBD1 (5 bases). The V end lost 5 bases, the J end lost 5 bases, and 21 bases lay between the germline ends. The CDR3 totals 16 residues. The CDR3: CASSPRDPTLRYGYTF. For the CDR3, the DNA is TGTGCCAGCAGTCCCCGGGACCCAACCTTGAGGTATGGCTACACCTTC.

There are a few counts of this clonotype. V usage is TRBV27 and J usage is TRBJ1-5; no firm D call. This CDR3 is built from 13 residues. Germline assignment: CDR1 MNHEY and CDR2 SMNVEV (reference sequence). V lost 3 bases and J 4 bases, leaving 7 bases between the germline ends. The CDR3 nucleotides are TGTGCCAGCAGTTTGTCGGCAAATCAGCCCCAGCATTTT. Protein: CASSLSANQPQHF.

The J gene is TRBJ1-1, the V gene TRBV5-1; D gene ambiguous. Trimming removed 5 bases at V and 1 base at J, with 9 bases between. CDR1 and CDR2 from the germline V gene are SGHRS and YFSETQ. This CDR3 contains 13 residues. CDR3 region: CASRDLRNTEAFF. As DNA, the CDR3 is TGCGCCAGCAGGGATCTGAGGAACACTGAAGCTTTCTTT.

This clonotype showed up just a few times. The CDR3 nucleotides are TGTGCCAGCAGCCACCACAGGGTGGGCACTGAAGCTTTCTTT. Residues: CASSHHRVGTEAFF. The chain links TRBV3-1 to TRBJ1-1, with D possibly being TRBD1 (6 bases). Trimming took 3 bases from V and 4 from J, leaving 12 bases between them. The CDR3 is 14 residues long. Looked up from germline, CDR1 is LGHDT and CDR2 is YNNKEL (reference sequence).

The sample holds a few counts of this clonotype. This chain links TRBV24-1 with TRBJ1-1; TRBD1 aligns across 8 bases. The CDR3 loop spans 13 amino acids. CDR1 is KGHDR and CDR2 is SFDVKD in the germline V gene. V trimming: 7 bases; J trimming: 6 bases; junction bases outside the gene matches: 6. This chain's CDR3 is CATSRPGQAEAFF. CDR3 nucleotide sequence: TGTGCCACCAGCAGACCGGGACAGGCTGAAGCTTTCTTT.

This clonotype showed up many times. The V and J genes are TRBV6-2 or TRBV6-3 and TRBJ2-7; D call uncertain. The V gene's germline CDR1 is MNHEY and CDR2 SVGEGT. The CDR3 runs to 12 residues. Trimming left V 1 base short and J 0 bases short, with 1 base between. CDR3 residues: CASSYYSYEQYF. DNA for the CDR3: TGTGCCAGCAGTTACTACTCCTACGAGCAGTACTTC.

This clonotype was counted a few times. The CDR3: CASSLALGVETQYF. CDR3 in DNA: TGTGCCAGCAGCTTAGCCCTCGGCGTGGAGACCCAGTACTTC. The rearrangement joins TRBV7-2 to TRBJ2-5; no clear D. Trimming removed 0 bases at V and 5 bases at J, with 10 bases between. Germline CDR1 SGHTA, CDR2 FQGNSA. The CDR3 contains 14 residues.

This clonotype has only one observation. A much larger clone differs from this one at a single base, so this may be a read error. The chain has TRBV5-1 and TRBJ2-7; TRBD1 is a possible D gene (6 bases). CDR3 size: 16 residues. The germline V gene has CDR1 SGHRS and CDR2 YFSETQ. V was shortened by 4 bases and J by 7 bases, with 24 bases between the two germline ends. The CDR3 region is CASSLDPGVLLREQYF. The CDR3 coding sequence is TGCGCCAGCAGCCTCGATCCAGGGGTACTCCTACGAGAGCAGTACTTC.

This clonotype was detected a few times. The chain joins TRBV20-1 to TRBJ2-2, with TRBD2 matching over 13 bases. V shed 6 bases and J 8 bases; nucleotides not matched to a gene: 6. CDR1 and CDR2 (germline): DFQATT, SNEGSKA (reference sequence). The CDR3 sequence is 14 residues long. The CDR3 is CSARTSGRPGELFF. The CDR3 DNA follows: TGCAGTGCCCGGACTAGCGGGAGACCGGGGGAGCTGTTTTTT.

The chain uses TRBV6-1 and TRBJ2-3, with D uncertain. Looked up from germline, CDR1 is MNHNS and CDR2 is SASEGT. Between the trimmed V and J ends, which lost 7 bases and 4 bases, there was a span of 12 bases. The CDR3 runs to 13 residues. DNA for the CDR3: TGTGCCAGCAATGGGTTTGCGTCAGATACGCAGTATTTT. This codes for CASNGFASDTQYF.

The chain uses TRBV19 and TRBJ1-5; maybe TRBD1 (6 bases). Germline V gene lookup returns CDR1 LNHDA and CDR2 SQIVND (reference sequence). The CDR3 loop spans 14 amino acids. V shed 5 bases and J shed 4 bases, with 12 bases lying between them. The CDR3 DNA is TGTGCCAGTAGTCTAACAGGGACTAATCAGCCCCAGCATTTT. Translated: CASSLTGTNQPQHF. Combining the CDR3 with reference TRBV19 and TRBJ1-5 gives the whole variable domain DGGITQSPKYLFRKEGQNVTLSCEQNLNHDAMYWYRQDPGQGLRLIYYSQIVNDFQKGDIAEGYSVSREKKESFPLTVTSAQKNPTAFYLCASSLTGTNQPQHFGDGTRLSIL.

CDR3 region: CSASADRGPSDTQYF. CDR3 DNA: TGCAGTGCTAGCGCGGACAGGGGCCCATCAGATACGCAGTATTTT. The J gene is TRBJ2-3, the V gene TRBV20-1; 9 positions agree with TRBD1. Germline CDR1 and CDR2: DFQATT and SNEGSKA (reference sequence). The CDR3 is 15 amino acids. With V trimmed by 3 bases and J by 4 bases, 8 bases remained unmatched.

At least ten counts were recorded for this clonotype. This rearrangement joins TRBV15 to TRBJ2-3; TRBD2 agrees at 8 bases. Germline values: CDR1 LNHNV, CDR2 YYDKDF (reference sequence). V shed 9 bases and J 1 base; nucleotides not matched to a gene: 6. The CDR3 is 14 residues long. The chain's CDR3 is CATRGAGGTDTQYF. In DNA form, the CDR3 reads TGTGCCACGCGGGGGGCTGGTGGCACAGATACGCAGTATTTT. Together with reference TRBV15 and TRBJ2-3, the CDR3 gives the full variable domain: DAMVIQNPRYQVTQFGKPVTLSCSQTLNHNVMYWYQQKSSQAPKLLFHYYDKDFNNEADTPDNFQSRRPNTSFCFLDIRSPGLGDTAMYLCATRGAGGTDTQYFGPGTRLTVL.

In DNA, the CDR3 is TGTGCCAGCAGTTACGCCGGGACAGGGAAGTCTGGGGCCAACGTCCTGACTTTC. It is translated as CASSYAGTGKSGANVLTF. This chain links TRBV6-5 with TRBJ2-6, with 9 bases matching TRBD1. V shed 2 bases, J shed 1 base, and the junction held 6 bases outside the gene matches. The CDR3 is 18 amino acids. Germline V gene data show CDR1 as MNHEY and CDR2 as SVGAGI.

This clonotype was counted many times. This chain uses TRBV4-3 with TRBJ2-7; D is possibly TRBD1 (6 bases). Germline CDR1 LGHNA, CDR2 YSLEER. The CDR3 extends over 13 amino acids. With 2 bases removed from V and 5 bases from J, the gap between germline ends came to 10 bases. The CDR3 DNA is TGCGCCAGCAGCCAAAACAGGGTCCACGAGCAGTACTTC. Protein: CASSQNRVHEQYF.

This chain connects TRBV4-3 to TRBJ1-6; D may be TRBD1 (6 bases). Germline V gene lookup returns CDR1 LGHNA and CDR2 YSLEER. V was trimmed by 0 bases and J by 12 bases, leaving 12 bases between them. The CDR3 is made up of 14 amino acids. The CDR3 protein is CASSQESGEGPLHF. In DNA, the CDR3 is TGCGCCAGCAGCCAAGAATCAGGGGAAGGACCCCTCCACTTT.

This clonotype was counted only a few times. The CDR3 DNA reads as TGCAGTGCTAGGTCGCTAGCGGGAGTCCCCATTAACGACGAGCAGTTCTTC. Translating it yields CSARSLAGVPINDEQFF. V usage is TRBV20-1 and J usage is TRBJ2-1; 10 nucleotides line up with TRBD2. The V and J ends lost 3 bases and 10 bases, in that order; junction bases with no gene match: 18. Germline-derived CDR1 and CDR2 are DFQATT and SNEGSKA (reference sequence). The CDR3 is 17 residues long.

This clonotype was recorded a few times. The V and J genes are TRBV5-5 and TRBJ2-5; D gene uncertain. Germline lookup yields CDR1 SGHKS and CDR2 YYEKEE (reference sequence). This CDR3 is 14 amino acids long. V lost 0 bases and J 4 bases, leaving 10 bases between the germline ends. The CDR3: CASSLGVSGETQYF. In nucleotides, the CDR3 is TGTGCCAGCAGCTTGGGGGTCTCGGGAGAGACCCAGTACTTC.

The CDR3 DNA sequence: TGTGCCAGCAGCTTAGAGATGGGGAGGGGGCGGTGGGATACGCAGTATTTT. Its translation: CASSLEMGRGRWDTQYF. The chain combines TRBV11-2 with TRBJ2-3; D may correspond to TRBD1 or TRBD2 (7 bases each). The CDR3 runs to 17 residues. V was trimmed by 0 bases and J by 6 bases, leaving 19 bases between them. CDR1 SGHAT and CDR2 FQNNGV come from the germline V gene.

The table lists this clonotype with many counts. One end of the junction does not line up with germline, which may come from a read error. V usage is TRBV5-1 and J usage is TRBJ2-3, with a possible D match to TRBD2 (6 bases). Looked up from germline, CDR1 is SGHRS and CDR2 is YFSETQ. CDR3 length equals 13 residues. DNA of the CDR3: TGTGCCAGCTCACCGGGGGGCACAGATACGCAGTATTTT. Translating it yields CASSPGGTDTQYF.